The subject of this entry is one TCR beta chain. Every donor was a healthy person donating bone marrow. These data belong to a study of cytomegalovirus exposure and HLA in healthy donors. It was with 60 Vbeta and 13 Jbeta primers that the PCR ran. Sequenced by immunoSEQ multiplex PCR; TCRdb stores in-frame clones only, minus some. Here the sample spans tens of thousands of clones, around 64% being singletons. The CDR3 has 14 residues. Germline V gives CDR1 LGHNT, CDR2 FRNRAP. The ends were cut back, 6 bases at V and 11 bases at J, with 22 bases in the middle. The chain joins TRBV12-5 to TRBJ1-1; D is unresolved. This sequence originates from a man aged 25 to 40 in good health and CMV-seronegative. Material for sequencing was PBMCs. The CDR3 protein is CASGSSQAPLRAFF. In DNA form, the CDR3 reads TGTGCTAGTGGGTCTAGCCAGGCCCCGCTTAGGGCTTTCTTT. The full variable domain, completed using reference TRBV12-5 and TRBJ1-1, is DARVTQTPRHKVTEMGQEVTMRCQPILGHNTVFWYRQTMMQGLELLAYFRNRAPLDDSGMPKDRFSAEMPDATLATLKIQPSEPRDSAVYFCASGSSQAPLRAFFGQGTRLTVV.